A selection of T cell receptor beta chains follows, all from one sample in a study of regulatory T cells in long-lasting Graves disease. TCRdb re-analysed the multiplex PCR reads in MiXCR, keeping a single row per CDR3 protein. Seen here are around 500,000 distinct CDR3 sequences, approximately 13% observed once, and the top ten hold approximately 9.3%. The same specimen was also included in a second study, on T cells in Graves' hyperthyroidism and ophthalmopathy.

Specimen: peripheral blood mononuclear cells (PBMCs), collected at new diagnosis, from a patient treated with antithyroid drugs. Receptors originate from a young man with Graves disease. Both conserved end residues are part of each CDR3. D genes are given only for firm matches. Expanded clones are given a class, and other clones once, few, many or no size at all.

DNA	CDR3	J	D	size	V
TGTGCCATCACCGAGGAGGAGGGGGCCTACGAGCAGTACTTC	CAITEEEGAYEQYF	TRBJ2-7	-	many	TRBV10-3
TGTGCCTCCCATAAGGCCGGGACTAGCGCCTACGAGCAGTACTTC	CASHKAGTSAYEQYF	TRBJ2-7	TRBD2	many	TRBV12-3/TRBV12-4
TGTGCCATGTACAAGGGGGGAAAAGGAGAGACCCAGTACTTC	CAMYKGGKGETQYF	TRBJ2-5	-	few	TRBV19
TGTGCCAGCAGCACTGAGAAATACGAGCAGTACTTC	CASSTEKYEQYF	TRBJ2-7	-	few	TRBV3-1
TGTGCCAGCAGCCAAGATGGAGGCAGAGGAAACACCATATATTTT	CASSQDGGRGNTIYF	TRBJ1-3	-	once	TRBV3-1
TGCGCCAGCAGCCAAGTATTCGGGAGGGCTCAAGAGACCCAGTACTTC	CASSQVFGRAQETQYF	TRBJ2-5	TRBD2	few	TRBV4-1
TGTGCTAGTGGTTCGGGGACAGGGGTATCCTACGAGCAGTACTTC	CASGSGTGVSYEQYF	TRBJ2-7	TRBD1	many	TRBV12-5
TGTGCCAGTAGTATATCTGGCAGATACGAGCAGTACTTC	CASSISGRYEQYF	TRBJ2-7	-	few	TRBV19
TGCAGTGCTAGACCCGGGACTAGCGGAAACAATGAGCAGTTCTTC	CSARPGTSGNNEQFF	TRBJ2-1	TRBD2	-	TRBV20-1
TGTGCCAGCAGCCTCTCAGGTCATGGGCAGTTCTTC	CASSLSGHGQFF	TRBJ2-1	-	many	TRBV5-6
TGCAGTGCTAGATCCAGCCCTTACGAGCAGTACTTC	CSARSSPYEQYF	TRBJ2-7	-	many	TRBV20-1
TGTGCCACCAGGATCGGGAGTCTACGGGAGCAGTTCTTC	CATRIGSLREQFF	TRBJ2-1	-	many	TRBV15
TGTGCCAGCAGTTTATATATGAATTACGAGCAGTACTTC	CASSLYMNYEQYF	TRBJ2-7	-	many	TRBV27
TGTGCCAGCAGTTACGTGGGTAACATTCAGTACTTC	CASSYVGNIQYF	TRBJ2-4	-	many	TRBV6-2/TRBV6-3
TGTGCCAGCATTAGACTCCGGGACACCTACTTCACAGATACGCAGTATTTT	CASIRLRDTYFTDTQYF	TRBJ2-3	-	many	TRBV6-1
TGTGCCACCAGTGACACCGGGACTAGCGGGAGTTATGAGCAGTTCTTC	CATSDTGTSGSYEQFF	TRBJ2-1	TRBD2	-	TRBV24-1
TGTGCCTGGAAATCTCGCTTGGCTAGCGGGAGGGATGAGCAGTTCTTC	CAWKSRLASGRDEQFF	TRBJ2-1	TRBD2	many	TRBV30
TGTGCCAGTACCCCCGTAGGCTTAGCTTACAATGAGCAGTTCTTC	CASTPVGLAYNEQFF	TRBJ2-1	-	-	TRBV19
TGTGCCAGCAGTTTAGCCGGGAAAGGTACTAACTATGGCTACACCTTC	CASSLAGKGTNYGYTF	TRBJ1-2	-	few	TRBV27
TGTGCCATCAGACCCCGACTAGCAGACACAGATACGCAGTATTTT	CAIRPRLADTDTQYF	TRBJ2-3	TRBD2	-	TRBV10-3
TGTGCCAGCAGCTTAGATTACAGGGTCTCTGAAGCTTTCTTT	CASSLDYRVSEAFF	TRBJ1-1	-	-	TRBV11-2
TGTGCCAGCAGCTTAGCGTTGCAGGGGAACACTGAAGCTTTCTTT	CASSLALQGNTEAFF	TRBJ1-1	-	few	TRBV7-9
TGTGCCAGCAGCCAGTCCGGGGGCGGGGAGACTGAAGCTTTCTTT	CASSQSGGGETEAFF	TRBJ1-1	-	many	TRBV3-1
TGTGCCAGCAGCCCCCCCGGGCATATCTATGGCTACACCTTC	CASSPPGHIYGYTF	TRBJ1-2	-	many	TRBV6-1
TGTGCCGCCGAGAGGTGGGGAAGTTTCTCTGGAAACACCATATATTTT	CAAERWGSFSGNTIYF	TRBJ1-3	-	few	TRBV30
TGTGCCACCAGTGATTTGCGGACGGCAGCGGGAGGCGGTGAGCAGTTCTTC	CATSDLRTAAGGGEQFF	TRBJ2-1	TRBD2	many	TRBV24-1
TGTGCCAGCAGCCCAGGGGTTGACGGGACTAGCGGGATTATTTGGAATGAGCAGTTCTTC	CASSPGVDGTSGIIWNEQFF	TRBJ2-1	TRBD2	-	TRBV7-9
TGTGCCATCAGGGGTTCGGCTGCGGCTAGCGGGAGGGCCTATAGCACAGATACGCAGTATTTT	CAIRGSAAASGRAYSTDTQYF	TRBJ2-3	TRBD2	-	TRBV10-3
TGTGCCAGCCTCTCGGGGACAGGGGCACCCTACGAGCAGTACTTC	CASLSGTGAPYEQYF	TRBJ2-7	TRBD1	many	TRBV2
TGTGCCAGTAGTATAGATCTTGGAGGGGGGGCTTTCTTT	CASSIDLGGGAFF	TRBJ1-1	-	many	TRBV19
TGTGCCAGCAGAATCACTAGCGGGGCCTACGAGCAGTACTTC	CASRITSGAYEQYF	TRBJ2-7	TRBD2	many	TRBV7-8
TGTGCCAGCAGTTTAGCGGATAGCGGTGATACGCAGTATTTT	CASSLADSGDTQYF	TRBJ2-3	-	-	TRBV27
TGTGCCACCCCGACACTAGCGGGGGGTGTCCGGGTCACCGGGGAGCTGTTTTTT	CATPTLAGGVRVTGELFF	TRBJ2-2	TRBD2	-	TRBV7-9